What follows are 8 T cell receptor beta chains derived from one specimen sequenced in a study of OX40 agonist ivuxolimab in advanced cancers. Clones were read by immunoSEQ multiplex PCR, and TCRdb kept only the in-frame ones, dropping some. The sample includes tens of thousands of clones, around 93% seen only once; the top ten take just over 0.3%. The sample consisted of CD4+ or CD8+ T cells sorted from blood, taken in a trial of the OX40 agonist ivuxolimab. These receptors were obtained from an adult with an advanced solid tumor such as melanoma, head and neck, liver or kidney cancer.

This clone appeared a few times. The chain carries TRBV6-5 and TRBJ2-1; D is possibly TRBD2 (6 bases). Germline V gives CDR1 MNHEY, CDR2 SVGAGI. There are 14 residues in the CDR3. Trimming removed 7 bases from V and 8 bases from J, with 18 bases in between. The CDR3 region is CASTPQGGPDEQFF. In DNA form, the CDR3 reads TGTGCCAGCACCCCCCAAGGAGGGCCAGATGAGCAGTTCTTC.

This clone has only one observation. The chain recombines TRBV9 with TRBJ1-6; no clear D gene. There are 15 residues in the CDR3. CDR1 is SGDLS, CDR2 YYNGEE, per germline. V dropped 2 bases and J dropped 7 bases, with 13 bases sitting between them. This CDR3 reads CASSVDGIQNSPLHF. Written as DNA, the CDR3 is TGTGCCAGCAGCGTCGACGGGATCCAGAATTCACCCCTCCACTTT.

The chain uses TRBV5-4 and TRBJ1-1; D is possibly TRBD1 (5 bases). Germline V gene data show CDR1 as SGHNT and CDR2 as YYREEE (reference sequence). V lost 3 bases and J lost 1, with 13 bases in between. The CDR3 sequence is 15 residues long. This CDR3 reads CASSWGQSGNTEAFF. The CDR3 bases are TGTGCCAGCAGCTGGGGCCAATCCGGGAACACTGAAGCTTTCTTT.

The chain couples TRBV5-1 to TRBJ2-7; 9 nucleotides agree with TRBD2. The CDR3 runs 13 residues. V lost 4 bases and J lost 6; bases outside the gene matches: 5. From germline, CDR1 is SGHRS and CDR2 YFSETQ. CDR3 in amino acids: CASSMARGGEQYF. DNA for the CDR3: TGCGCCAGCAGCATGGCGCGGGGGGGCGAGCAGTACTTC.

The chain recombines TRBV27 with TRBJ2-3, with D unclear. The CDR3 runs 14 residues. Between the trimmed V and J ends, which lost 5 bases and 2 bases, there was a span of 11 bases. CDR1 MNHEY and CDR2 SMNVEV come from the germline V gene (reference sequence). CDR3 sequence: CASSPSRFTDTQYF. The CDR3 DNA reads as TGTGCCAGCAGTCCCTCTCGATTCACAGATACGCAGTATTTT.

CDR3 protein: CASSEDRGHGYTF. In DNA, the CDR3 is TGTGCCAGCAGCGAAGACAGGGGGCATGGCTACACCTTC. The genes are TRBV5-6 and TRBJ1-2; 10 nucleotides agree with TRBD1. CDR3 length equals 13 residues. The germline V gene encodes CDR1 SGHDT and CDR2 YYEEEE. V lost 4 bases to trimming and J lost 6 bases; unmatched junction nucleotides: 3.

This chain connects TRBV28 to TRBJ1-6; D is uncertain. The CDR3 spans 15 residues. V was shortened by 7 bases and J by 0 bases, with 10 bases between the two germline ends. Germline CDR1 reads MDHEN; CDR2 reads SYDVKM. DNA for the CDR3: TGTGCCAGCACGAATGGAGGCTCCTATAATTCACCCCTCCACTTT. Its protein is CASTNGGSYNSPLHF. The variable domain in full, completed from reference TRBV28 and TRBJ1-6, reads DVKVTQSSRYLVKRTGEKVFLECVQDMDHENMFWYRQDPGLGLRLIYFSYDVKMKEKGDIPEGYSVSREKKERFSLILESASTNQTSMYLCASTNGGSYNSPLHFGNGTRLTVT.

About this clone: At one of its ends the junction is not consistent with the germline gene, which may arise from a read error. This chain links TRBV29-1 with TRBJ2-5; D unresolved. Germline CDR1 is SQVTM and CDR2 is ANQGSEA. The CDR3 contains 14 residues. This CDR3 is CSVRVSYGQGTQYF. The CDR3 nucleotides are TGCAGCGTTAGGGTCTCTTATGGGCAAGGGACCCAGTACTTC.